This passage covers 19 T cell receptor beta chains from one sample sequenced in a study of CD8+CD57+ T cells in acquired aplastic anemia. CDR3 and TCR beta VDJ profiling relied on a genomic DNA template. MiXCR, run by TCRdb on the reads, gives a single entry per CDR3 protein. The repertoire holds around 290,000 distinct CDR3 sequences, with approximately 60% as singletons. Before being chosen for sequencing, patients had shown CD8+CD57+ cell expansion by flow cytometry. Sequencing was carried out using sorted CD4+, CD8+, or CD8+CD57+ T cells (not recorded which) from PBMCs. Every receptor here comes from a human donor with aplastic anemia.

This clonotype occurred many times. The chain joins TRBV6-1 to TRBJ1-1; D might be TRBD1 (6 bases). The CDR3 loop spans 16 amino acids. V was shortened by 7 bases and J by 1 base, with 19 bases between the two germline ends. CDR1 MNHNS and CDR2 SASEGT come from the germline V gene. DNA of the CDR3: TGTGCCAGCACTGACCCCCGGACAGATAGGAACACTGAAGCTTTCTTT. Protein: CASTDPRTDRNTEAFF.

This chain uses TRBV9 with TRBJ2-7; a weak D match, TRBD2 (5 bases). The J call may be faulty, since TRBJ2-5 better matches the DNA end. The length of the CDR3 is 13 residues. The germline V gene encodes CDR1 SGDLS and CDR2 YYNGEE. The CDR3 DNA follows: TGTGCCAGCAGCGTAGGAGGGTTAGAGACCCAGTACTTC. This codes for CASSVGGLETQYF.

The chain carries TRBV7-9 and TRBJ2-3, with a possible D match to TRBD1 (6 bases). Germline CDR1 reads SEHNR; CDR2 reads FQNEAQ (reference sequence). The CDR3 is 14 residues long. Trimming cost V 1 base and J 3 bases, with 8 bases left between them. The chain's CDR3 is CASSLVTGTDTQYF. The CDR3 DNA reads TGTGCCAGCAGCTTAGTTACAGGGACAGATACGCAGTATTTT. Full variable domain (rest looked up from reference TRBV7-9 and TRBJ2-3): DTGVSQNPRHKITKRGQNVTFRCDPISEHNRLYWYRQTLGQGPEFLTYFQNEAQLEKSRLLSDRFSAERPKGSFSTLEIQRTEQGDSAMYLCASSLVTGTDTQYFGPGTRLTVL.

The V call is TRBV11-2, the J call TRBJ1-1; D is uncertain. Germline lookup yields CDR1 SGHAT and CDR2 FQNNGV. CDR3 size: 14 residues. Trimming took off 1 base at V and 4 bases at J, with 10 bases between the two ends. The CDR3 DNA is TGTGCCAGCAGCTTAGCAGTTGCGGGCACTGAAGCTTTCTTT. It translates to CASSLAVAGTEAFF.

The table lists this clonotype with a few counts. This chain connects TRBV7-2 to TRBJ1-6; D might be TRBD1 (5 bases). The length of the CDR3 is 15 residues. CDR1 is SGHTA and CDR2 is FQGNSA in the germline V gene. V lost 4 bases and J 7 bases, leaving 14 bases between the germline ends. CDR3 nucleotide sequence: TGTGCCAGCAGCTCGGGGGGATGGGGGAATTCACCCCTCCACTTT. Protein sequence: CASSSGGWGNSPLHF.

This clonotype has just one count. V is TRBV20-1 and J is TRBJ2-7; D uncertain. CDR3 length: 12 residues. Germline V CDR1 and CDR2: DFQATT, SNEGSKA (reference sequence). V was pared by 2 bases and J by 0 bases, with 5 bases between. The CDR3 nucleotides are TGCAGTGCTAGACAGCTCTCCTACGAGCAGTACTTC. It yields the protein CSARQLSYEQYF.

This clonotype was seen ten or more times. V gene TRBV5-1 combines with J gene TRBJ2-7; 7 nucleotides line up with TRBD1. Germline V CDR1 and CDR2: SGHRS, YFSETQ. The CDR3 contains 15 residues. The junction had 3 bases not matched to a gene; V was cut back by 0 bases and J by 0 bases. The CDR3 nucleotides read TGCGCCAGCAGCTTGGCTCCAGGGGGCTCCTACGAGCAGTACTTC. Its translation is CASSLAPGGSYEQYF.

There are many counts of this clonotype. The rearrangement joins TRBV12-3 or TRBV12-4 to TRBJ1-5; D is undetermined. V lost 7 bases and J lost 6, with 22 bases in between. This CDR3 is 16 amino acids long. This CDR3 is CASTDRQVGSGQPQHF. CDR3 nucleotides: TGTGCCAGCACCGATCGCCAAGTTGGCTCGGGTCAGCCCCAGCATTTT.

The chain's CDR3 is CATSGGAGAGTQYF. For the CDR3, the DNA is TGTGCCACCAGTGGTGGCGCGGGAGCAGGTACGCAGTATTTT. This chain joins TRBV24-1 and TRBJ2-3; 7 bases line up with TRBD2. The CDR3 spans 14 residues. Germline-derived CDR1 and CDR2 are KGHDR and SFDVKD. Unmatched junction bases numbered 9, after V lost 5 bases and J lost 8 bases.

The chain recombines TRBV7-8 with TRBJ2-1; possible D gene TRBD2, 6 bases. The V gene's germline CDR1 is SGHVS and CDR2 FQNEAQ. The CDR3 totals 14 residues. Trimming took 2 bases from V and 6 from J, leaving 11 bases between them. The CDR3 DNA follows: TGTGCCAGCAGCTTACTGACTAGGGGCAATGAGCAGTTCTTC. Its protein product is CASSLLTRGNEQFF.

This clonotype has a handful of counts. This sequence joins TRBV24-1 and TRBJ2-7; D unresolved. Looked up from germline, CDR1 is KGHDR and CDR2 is SFDVKD. Trimming cost V 4 bases and J 3 bases, with 18 bases left between them. CDR3 length equals 16 residues. This CDR3 is CATSDPGGANSYEQYF. The CDR3 DNA is TGTGCCACCAGTGACCCCGGTGGAGCAAACAGCTACGAGCAGTACTTC.

CDR3 sequence reads: CASYETGREQYF. CDR3 bases: TGTGCCAGCTACGAAACCGGGCGGGAGCAGTACTTC. The V and J genes are TRBV5-6 and TRBJ2-7; D is ambiguous. This CDR3 is built from 12 residues. Looked up from germline, CDR1 is SGHDT and CDR2 is YYEEEE. The ends were cut back, 7 bases at V and 7 bases at J, with 15 bases in the middle. Full variable domain (outside the CDR3, taken from reference TRBV5-6 and TRBJ2-7): DAGVTQSPTHLIKTRGQQVTLRCSPKSGHDTVSWYQQALGQGPQFIFQYYEEEERQRGNFPDRFSGHQFPNYSSELNVNALLLGDSALYLCASYETGREQYFGPGTRLTVT.

The chain recombines TRBV25-1 with TRBJ2-7; D gene ambiguous. V lost 3 bases to trimming and J lost 6 bases, with 6 bases between them. This CDR3 is 11 amino acids long. Germline CDR1 reads MGHDK; CDR2 reads SYGVNS. The CDR3 DNA reads as TGTGCCAGCAGTGATGATGGCGAGCAGTACTTC. Translating it yields CASSDDGEQYF.

CDR3 sequence (DNA): TGCAGTGCTAGAGATCCATCAGCTAGCAATCAGCCCCAGCATTTT. As protein: CSARDPSASNQPQHF. The chain carries TRBV20-1 and TRBJ1-5; D is ambiguous. With 0 bases removed from V and 0 bases from J, the gap between germline ends came to 9 bases. The germline CDR1 and CDR2 sequences are DFQATT and SNEGSKA (reference sequence). The CDR3 runs to 15 residues.

The chain has TRBV3-1 and TRBJ1-2, with a weak D call TRBD1 (5 bases). This CDR3 region has 16 residues. The germline V gene has CDR1 LGHDT and CDR2 YNNKEL (reference sequence). V was cut by 2 bases and J by 4 bases, with 17 bases left in between. Written as DNA, the CDR3 is TGTGCCAGCAGCCAATTTTGGGGCAGCGGGGCCTATGGCTACACCTTC. Translation: CASSQFWGSGAYGYTF.

This clonotype was observed at least ten times. The J gene is TRBJ1-2, the V gene TRBV12-3 or TRBV12-4; maybe TRBD1 (5 bases). This CDR3 is 14 amino acids long. V was pared by 6 bases and J by 0 bases, with 11 bases between. The CDR3 protein is CASRPGVTNYGYTF. Written as DNA, the CDR3 is TGTGCCAGCAGGCCGGGGGTTACTAACTATGGCTACACCTTC.

This clonotype was counted between two and nine times. The genes are TRBV24-1 and TRBJ2-5, with TRBD1 matching 7 bases. There are 13 residues in the CDR3. With 9 bases clipped from V and 5 bases from J, the junction kept 8 bases outside the gene matches. Germline V gives CDR1 KGHDR, CDR2 SFDVKD. The CDR3 DNA follows: TGTGCCACCGCGGCAGGGGGTAGGGAGACCCAGTACTTC. This sequence encodes CATAAGGRETQYF.

In its sample, this clonotype was seen many times. This chain uses TRBV7-9 with TRBJ2-3; D uncertain. The germline CDR1 and CDR2 sequences are SEHNR and FQNEAQ (reference sequence). CDR3 size: 14 residues. Trimming took off 2 bases at V and 2 bases at J, with 8 bases between the two ends. This chain's CDR3 is CASSLWSVTDTQYF. The DNA for the CDR3 is TGTGCCAGCAGCTTATGGTCGGTCACAGATACGCAGTATTTT.

The genes are TRBV29-1 and TRBJ2-5; 9 bases agree with TRBD2. The germline gives CDR1 SQVTM, CDR2 ANQGSEA. CDR3 length: 15 amino acids. Trimming cost V 6 bases and J 4 bases; bases outside gene matches: 12. As DNA, the CDR3 is TGCAGCGTCCTTAGCGGGAGTAGCCCCCGAGAGACCCAGTACTTC. Its protein product is CSVLSGSSPRETQYF.